These T cell receptor beta chains were read from a single sample in a study of blood T cell repertoires in COVID-19. TCRdb's table, derived via immunoSEQ multiplex PCR, lists solely in-frame clones and lacks some. The sample lists around 140,000 clones; over 70% were seen once. What was sequenced was peripheral blood. The origin of the receptors is a woman between 45 and 60 years old with acute or convalescent COVID-19. Both conserved end residues are part of each CDR3.

CDR3aa	v_gene	j_gene
CASSFDRTNEKLFF	TRBV5-1	TRBJ1-4
CASSLEGQVSYNEQFF	TRBV11-2	TRBJ2-1
CASSLNTGQGANGYTF	TRBV3-1/TRBV3-2	TRBJ1-2
CASSLAAGAGLTNEKLFF	TRBV7-2	TRBJ1-4
CATSGWENGNTIYF	TRBV6-5	TRBJ1-3
CASSQSLQGAYYGYTF	TRBV16	TRBJ1-2
CAWAGQLNSPLHF	TRBV30	TRBJ1-6
CASSYLTDGYTF	TRBV6-6	TRBJ1-2
CASSFGGDHYVEQYF	TRBV5-1	TRBJ2-7
CSVAQGIEKLFF	TRBV29-1	TRBJ1-4
CASSLQGPSQPQHF	TRBV27	TRBJ1-5
CASSFEGGQEGTEAFF	TRBV7-9	TRBJ1-1
CASSQGRLVEQYF	TRBV3-1/TRBV3-2	TRBJ2-7
CASSPNRGDSGNTIYF	TRBV18	TRBJ1-3
CASSPTGAGGETQYF	TRBV7-3	TRBJ2-5
CASSPGQISSYNSPLHF	TRBV11-2	TRBJ1-6
CASGKQGAGEAFF	TRBV7-3	TRBJ1-1
CASSGSGGPSYEQYF	TRBV5-1	TRBJ2-7
CASSPYSQADTQYF	TRBV3-1/TRBV3-2	TRBJ2-3
CASSATPGFQETQYF	TRBV9	TRBJ2-5
CASSQDGAEYYGYTF	TRBV3-1/TRBV3-2	TRBJ1-2
CSVDGGEPADTQYF	TRBV29-1	TRBJ2-3
CASSPQGTATNEKLFF	TRBV5-5	TRBJ1-4
CAWSALGGERPQHF	TRBV30	TRBJ1-5
CASSLVTTGGYGYTF	TRBV7-8	TRBJ1-2
CASSLGVTPTNYNEQFF	TRBV7-8	TRBJ2-1
CATSDLRGTEAFF	TRBV24-1	TRBJ1-1